What follows is one T cell receptor (beta chain) and its context. TCRdb keeps only in-frame clones here, not all; method: immunoSEQ multiplex PCR. Altogether about 220,000 clones are present, about 90% being singletons, with the ten largest covering roughly 14%. Cohort allocation depended upon clinical history that participants reported. The entry originates in a study of blood T cell repertoires in COVID-19. The CDR3 has 19 amino acids. The germline V gene has CDR1 LGHDT and CDR2 YNNKEL (reference sequence). Trimming cost V 1 base and J 3 bases; bases outside gene matches: 13. The TCR originated in a woman aged 45-59 years with acute COVID-19. Sequenced sample: PBMCs or T cells enriched from blood (not recorded which). J is TRBJ2-1 and V is TRBV3-1 (or the pseudogene TRBV3-2); TRBD2 aligns across 9 bases. CDR3 nucleotide sequence: TGTGCCAGCAGCCAAGGGCTAGCGGGGACCCAGAACTTCTACAATGAGCAGTTCTTC. Translated: CASSQGLAGTQNFYNEQFF.